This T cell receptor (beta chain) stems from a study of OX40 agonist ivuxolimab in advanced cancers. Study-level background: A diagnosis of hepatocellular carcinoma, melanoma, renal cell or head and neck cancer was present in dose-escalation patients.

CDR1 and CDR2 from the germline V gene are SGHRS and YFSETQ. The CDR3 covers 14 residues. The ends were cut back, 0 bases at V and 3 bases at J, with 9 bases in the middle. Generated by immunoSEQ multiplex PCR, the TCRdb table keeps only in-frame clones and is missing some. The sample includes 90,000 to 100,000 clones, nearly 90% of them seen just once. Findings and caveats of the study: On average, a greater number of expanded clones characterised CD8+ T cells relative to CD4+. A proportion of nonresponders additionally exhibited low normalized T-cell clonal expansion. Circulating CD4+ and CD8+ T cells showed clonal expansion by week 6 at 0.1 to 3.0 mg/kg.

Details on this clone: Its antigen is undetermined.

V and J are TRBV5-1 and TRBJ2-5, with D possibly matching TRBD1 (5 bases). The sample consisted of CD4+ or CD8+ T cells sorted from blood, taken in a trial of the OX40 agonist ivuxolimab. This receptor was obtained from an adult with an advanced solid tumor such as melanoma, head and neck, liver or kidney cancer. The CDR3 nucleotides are TGCGCCAGCAGCTTGGGGACAACCGAAGAGACCCAGTACTTC. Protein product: CASSLGTTEETQYF.